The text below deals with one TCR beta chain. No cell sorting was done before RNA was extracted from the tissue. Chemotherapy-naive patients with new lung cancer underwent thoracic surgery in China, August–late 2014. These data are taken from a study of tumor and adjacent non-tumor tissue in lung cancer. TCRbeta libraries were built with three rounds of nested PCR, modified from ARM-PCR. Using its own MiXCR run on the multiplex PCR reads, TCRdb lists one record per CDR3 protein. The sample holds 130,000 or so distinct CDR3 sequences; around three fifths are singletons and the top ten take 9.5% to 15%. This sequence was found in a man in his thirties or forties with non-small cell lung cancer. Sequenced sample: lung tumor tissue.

The CDR3 nucleotides read TGTGCCAGCAGCTTATCGGCGGGGGGATATACGCAGTATTTT. Residues: CASSLSAGGYTQYF. The J gene is TRBJ2-3, the V gene TRBV7-3, with 8 nucleotides matching TRBD2. Germline CDR1 is SGHTA and CDR2 is FQGTGA. The CDR3 loop spans 14 amino acids. Trimming at V came to 2 bases and at J to 7 bases, leaving 5 bases not matched to a gene.